The clone carrying this T cell receptor beta chain has more than one count but fewer than ten. Its antigen is as yet unknown. Researchers collected roughly 10 milliliters of peripheral blood from every single donor. This sample is part of a study of blood T cells in healthy people across ages. Overall study context: There was about one barcoded beta molecule captured by template switching per two T cells.

The CDR3 is 17 amino acids. Germline V gene data show CDR1 as MDHEN and CDR2 as SYDVKM. Trimming cost V 4 bases and J 4 bases; bases outside gene matches: 8. Study results and caveats: There was no known CMV status for donors, so expanded clonotype changes were possibly confounded.

A second PCR of about 7 to 12 cycles used a sample-barcoded 5' primer and a J-beta primer mix. Each CDR3 protein is one row after TCRdb ran MiXCR on the 5' RACE reads. Of approximately 1,100,000 distinct CDR3 sequences detected, 45% appear once; the ten largest clones hold approximately 17%. This sequence was found in a woman aged 60-75 years in good health. V usage is TRBV28 and J usage is TRBJ2-1; 12 bases line up with TRBD2. Sequenced material: blood. The CDR3 coding sequence is TGTGCCAGCAGTTATAGACTAGCGGGAGCTTCGTACAATGAGCAGTTCTTC. The encoded protein is CASSYRLAGASYNEQFF.